Below are 5 T cell receptor beta chains sequenced from a single sample in a study of T-cell memory formation after mild COVID-19. TCRdb re-analysed the 5' RACE reads in MiXCR, keeping a single row per CDR3 protein. The table shows about half a million distinct CDR3 sequences, with over 15% occurring only once. Sequencing was carried out using PBMCs or a T cell subset sorted from them (not recorded which). These receptors were obtained from an adult woman who had mild COVID-19 (a few samples of this study predate the infection). Cell type and time point are not known.

V gene TRBV9 combines with J gene TRBJ2-7, with TRBD2 matching 9 bases. This CDR3 spans 13 amino acids. The germline gives CDR1 SGDLS, CDR2 YYNGEE. Germline trimming cut 3 bases from V and 7 bases from J; bases unmatched to any gene: 5. CDR3 DNA: TGTGCCAGCAGCGATAGCGGGAGAAGGGAGCAGTACTTC. It encodes CASSDSGRREQYF.

A few counts support this clonotype. The chain uses TRBV7-8 and TRBJ2-7; D gene uncertain. Trimming removed 2 bases from V and 3 bases from J, with 5 bases in between. Germline loops: CDR1 SGHVS, CDR2 FQNEAQ. The CDR3 consists of 12 residues. The CDR3 here is CASSLPNYEQYF. The DNA for the CDR3 is TGTGCCAGCAGCTTACCCAACTACGAGCAGTACTTC.

For the CDR3, the DNA is TGCAGTGCTAGACCGTGGACCCCGCAAGCTTTCTTT. This codes for CSARPWTPQAFF. The chain is built from TRBV20-1 and TRBJ1-1; no definite D call. The CDR3 is 12 amino acids. V was trimmed by 2 bases and J by 9 bases, leaving 13 bases between them. Germline V gene sequence: CDR1 DFQATT, CDR2 SNEGSKA (reference sequence).

V and J are TRBV6-5 and TRBJ2-1; D gene ambiguous. The CDR3 extends over 17 amino acids. V was shortened by 2 bases and J by 0 bases, with 14 bases between the two germline ends. The V gene's germline CDR1 is MNHEY and CDR2 SVGAGI. CDR3 in amino acids: CASSYQSPGSSYNEQFF. The CDR3 nucleotides are TGTGCCAGCAGTTACCAAAGCCCGGGTAGCTCCTACAATGAGCAGTTCTTC.

This clonotype was picked up a small number of times. The J gene is TRBJ2-7, the V gene TRBV12-3 or TRBV12-4, with 8 bases identical to TRBD1. This CDR3 comprises 12 residues. The trim removed 6 bases at V and 6 bases at J, leaving 4 bases unmatched. The DNA for the CDR3 is TGTGCCAGCAGAGCGGACAGGGTCGAGCAGTACTTC. Protein product: CASRADRVEQYF.